This entry describes one TCR beta chain. The V and J ends lost 2 bases and 2 bases respectively, with 15 bases between them. This CDR3 comprises 16 residues. Germline lookup yields CDR1 MNHEY and CDR2 SVGEGT. The protocol was immunoSEQ multiplex PCR, while the TCRdb copy is restricted to in-frame clones and leaves out a portion. The table records 100,000 to 150,000 clones, 92% of them present only once. The data are from a study of control samples from healthy donors and cancer patients. V usage is TRBV6-2 or TRBV6-3 and J usage is TRBJ1-2, with a possible D match to TRBD1 (5 bases). Sequences were obtained from blood. This receptor was identified in a woman aged 45-65 years in good health. Written as DNA, the CDR3 is TGTGCCAGCAGTTACGGTGGCGCAGGGACGAACTATGGCTACACCTTC. This translates into CASSYGGAGTNYGYTF.